This T cell receptor (beta chain) comes out of a study of blood T cell repertoires in COVID-19. The overall study: Acute and convalescent COVID-19 specimens originated in the United States, Italy and Spain.

Data came from immunoSEQ multiplex PCR; TCRdb stores just in-frame clones and leaves some out. The table lists approximately 210,000 clones, around 86% of them singletons, with 11% in the top ten. The CDR3 has 13 amino acids. Trimming took off 2 bases at V and 4 bases at J, with 6 bases between the two ends. The germline V gene encodes CDR1 MNHNY and CDR2 SVGAGI (reference sequence). The TCR originated in a man in his forties or fifties with COVID-19, enrolled during active disease. The chain is built from TRBV6-6 and TRBJ2-1; a weak D match, TRBD1 (5 bases). Sequencing was performed on peripheral blood. This CDR3 is CASSYGAYNEQFF. CDR3 bases: TGTGCCAGCAGTTACGGGGCATACAATGAGCAGTTCTTC.